The source of this T cell receptor (beta chain) is a study of cytomegalovirus exposure and HLA in healthy donors (dated by TCRdb to 2016 to 2017). Regarding the study in general: In an earlier analysis of several hundred of the donors, 276 Gb of sequence data and 100 million or so unique TCR beta sequences from 150 million to 200 million T cells were reported. Approximately 300 gigabases of sequencing data and around 87 million unique TCR sequences were included in an early release covering 550 to 800 HLA-typed donors. Among the roughly 390 genotyped donors, more than 70% belonged to the genetic ancestry cluster associated with self-reported Caucasian donors. The study aimed to test whether cataloging public T cell receptors could reveal signatures of past pathogen exposure. The study profiled the T cell repertoires of 666 subjects by immunosequencing and related them to cytomegalovirus serostatus. In addition to the first cohort of about 650 subjects, a separate validation cohort of under 150 different subjects was used. High-throughput TCR immunosequencing, statistical association of individual TCRs with disease status, and machine learning were combined to predict cytomegalovirus infection status. A later analysis re-examined previously published TCR beta repertoires from just over 650 donors and added high-resolution HLA genotyping to investigate patterns of TCR occurrence. In the later analysis, no new phenotypic data were used to find candidate immune exposures; instead, reliance was placed on TCR beta sequences and their occurrence across donors. To decide whether each TCR beta V gene segment behaved as functional or pseudogenic, an earlier analysis of several hundred of the donors relied on high-throughput TCR beta sequencing. Donor age, sex, ethnicity and CMV serostatus were compiled together with the repertoire data. In a later genetic analysis, genome-wide SNP genotypes for about three fifths of the roughly 670 donors were used, and that subset was treated as a discovery cohort. All discovery cohort repertoires had been generated on a single sequencing platform. Class I and class II HLA loci were covered by the typing at four-digit resolution. The number of typed donors differed by locus: roughly 629-640 for A, B, C, DRB1 and DQB1; some 540 for DQA1; over 600 for DPA1; and some 450 for DPB1. Because of strong linkage in the cohort, five DR-DQ haplotypes were treated as single units for association and clustering. Among about 400 genotyped donors of the cohort, an average of roughly 230,000 unique TCR beta nucleotide sequences was sequenced per donor, of which about 19% were non-productive. What the authors observed across the whole study: In both the original and validation cohorts, the classifier was reported to diagnose cytomegalovirus status with high specificity and sensitivity. The authors suggested that the approach could potentially be generalized to other disease states and immunological phenotypes. In a later genetic analysis, fewer N-insertions in productive TCRs were reported among donors in an Asian-associated ancestry cluster than the 666-donor mean. Most TCR sequences were seen in very few donors, while some public TCRs were found in many individuals. In a later analysis, HLA-associated TCR beta chains showed more clonal expansion and lower generation probabilities than non-associated chains that were equally common. The study listed over 150 TCR beta chains as associated with cytomegalovirus. According to a later analysis, parvovirus B19, influenza, CMV and Epstein-Barr virus appeared linked to several top co-occurrence clusters. The sequencing pipeline was judged likely to have produced a cluster of highly shared sequence variants as a technical artifact. The earlier analysis of approximately 540 of the donors excluded some 15 rarely observed V segments, including chromosome 9 orphons, because counts were too low. Some IMGT-functional V segments, including TRBV6-2 and TRBV6-3, could not be distinguished by the 87-base-pair reads and were therefore excluded. In a later genetic analysis, a missense DCLRE1C variant was associated with V-gene and J-gene trimming of TCR beta chains, and the association was replicated in an independent cohort. In vitro tests confirmed that a few of the cytomegalovirus-associated TCR beta chains recognize cytomegalovirus antigens. In a later analysis, TCR association rates were found to vary across HLA loci, with the most associated TCRs seen for DRB1 alleles and the fewest for HLA-C alleles. Because HLA typing was missing for some donors at each locus, association tests included only the typed subset. Only TCR beta chains were sequenced in this cohort, and the absence of alpha or paired-chain data limited detectable features. Most CMV-associated TCR beta chains appeared to be HLA-restricted in a later analysis, and the HLA associations seemed to be driven largely by CMV exposure. Strong co-occurrence of HLA alleles, especially DR and DQ, made assigning TCR associations to individual alleles difficult. An earlier analysis of approximately 530 of the donors showed that most TCR beta V segments appeared in productive rearrangements either about 87% or about 30% of the time, which broadly matched IMGT annotations. The only immune exposure information available for the cohort was CMV serostatus. Correlated functional status among segregating V segments might reflect linkage disequilibrium, but an unknown experimental factor could not be ruled out. In a later analysis, about 17,000 TCR beta sequences were associated with specific HLA alleles at a false discovery rate of 0.05. Sequencing depth was assumed to be roughly uniform across donors in the presence/absence analyses, though that assumption may not hold. A further reported finding was that TCR beta sequences accurately predicted the HLA-A and HLA-B alleles for most subjects in the first cohort.

In its sample, this clone was seen once. Its recognized antigen is unknown. No much larger clone is present one base from it, and per-base qualities are unavailable. Trimming removed 1 base from V and 1 base from J, leaving 16 bases between the germline ends. The CDR3 holds 17 amino acids from the cysteine to the phenylalanine. Of all the DNA, just the CDR3 is kept, 51 bases in frame from base 1. CDR1 is given as MNHEY and CDR2 as SMNVEV, both from the germline V gene (reference sequence). The cohort was made up of under 800 healthy bone marrow donors. At the time of sampling, every cohort member was nominally healthy, though immune exposures that went unrecorded were likely present. The donor was CMV seropositive and belonged to the group of around 300 seropositive cohort members. Every donor gave a peripheral blood sample, and the peripheral blood mononuclear cells from that sample were used for TCR beta sequencing. The Qiagen DNeasy Blood Extraction Kit was used to extract genomic DNA from the blood cell samples.

Library method: the immunoSEQ multiplex PCR assay. The multiplex PCR relied on a mix of 60 forward primers for TCR Vbeta segments and 13 reverse primers for TCR Jbeta segments. The CDR3 region of rearranged TCR beta genes was amplified from genomic DNA by a multiplex PCR assay. Amplified TCR beta libraries were sequenced as 87-base-pair reads on the Illumina HiSeq System. On the study's bioinformatics: Across the roughly 600 repertoires, a later analysis counted about 81 million unique TCR beta chains, around 11 million of which were shared by at least two donors. A nearest-neighbor algorithm error-corrected the raw reads and collapsed the reads into unique sequences, merging closely related sequences to remove PCR and sequencing errors. To assign V, D and J gene segments, CDR3 sequences were aligned to IMGT reference sequences. For a sequence to be retained, a match of at least six nucleotides to both a V gene segment and a J gene segment was required. A rearrangement was called productive if the CDR3 had no stop codons and remained in frame with V and J, and every other rearrangement was called non-productive. Following IMGT convention, CDR3 was defined as the stretch from the second conserved V-encoded cysteine to the conserved J-encoded phenylalanine. Sequences without an unambiguous match to a single V gene segment were excluded from the earlier analysis of approximately 560 of the donors. An earlier analysis of a few hundred of the donors called V segments functional above 56.7% productive rearrangements and segregating when the between-donor standard deviation exceeded 5%. A statistical classification framework was developed to diagnose cytomegalovirus status using the catalog of TCR beta chain sequences. A later analysis assigned V and J genes by comparing TCR nucleotide sequences with IMGT/GENE-DB human TR gene sequences. Using the TCRdist pipeline, a later analysis assigned CDR3 sequences along with most-parsimonious VDJ recombination scenarios. In a later analysis, every TCR beta chain was defined by the combination of its CDR3 amino acid sequence and its V-gene family, and reads without a unique V-gene family were dropped. A later analysis removed 550 to 700 highly shared, low-generation-probability nucleotide sequences to deal with suspected cross-contamination and a sequencing artifact. For each public chain, a later analysis derived a clonal expansion index from normalized ranks of inferred template counts within each repertoire. Generation probabilities in a later analysis came from a VDJ recombination model fitted to out-of-frame rearrangements, and those results were checked against IGoR. Hypergeometric tests were used in a later analysis to score TCR-TCR, TCR-HLA and TCR-CMV co-occurrence, with a repertoire-size bias correction applied to the TCR pairs. In a later analysis, false discovery rates were estimated by permuting HLA or CMV assignments 20 times. In a later analysis, co-occurring TCRs were grouped using DBSCAN, with TCRdist sequence similarity added in when clustering inside HLA-allele-positive subsets. Co-occurrence clustering excluded repertoires with fewer than 30,000 or more than 120,000 public chains, plus five with anomalous nucleotide sharing. Not all clones reach the TCRdb copy of this immuneACCESS table, which keeps in-frame sequences only. Checked studies attribute under half of the gap to unresolved V genes and leave the rest unexplained. V, J and clone size are taken as reported in that table, and D and trimming were inferred from the DNA itself. Present in this sample are 80,000 to 130,000 clones, roughly 77% of which were seen just once. More than 3% of the sample rests with the top ten.

This chain is built from TRBV27 and TRBJ1-1, with the D segment identity uncertain. Sample: PBMCs. The sequence was collected from a woman aged 45-65 years in good health and CMV-seropositive. The sequence in DNA is TGTGCCAGCAGTTTATTTTTCGGGAGCTCGCGGAACACTGAAGCTTTCTTT. The encoded protein is CASSLFFGSSRNTEAFF.